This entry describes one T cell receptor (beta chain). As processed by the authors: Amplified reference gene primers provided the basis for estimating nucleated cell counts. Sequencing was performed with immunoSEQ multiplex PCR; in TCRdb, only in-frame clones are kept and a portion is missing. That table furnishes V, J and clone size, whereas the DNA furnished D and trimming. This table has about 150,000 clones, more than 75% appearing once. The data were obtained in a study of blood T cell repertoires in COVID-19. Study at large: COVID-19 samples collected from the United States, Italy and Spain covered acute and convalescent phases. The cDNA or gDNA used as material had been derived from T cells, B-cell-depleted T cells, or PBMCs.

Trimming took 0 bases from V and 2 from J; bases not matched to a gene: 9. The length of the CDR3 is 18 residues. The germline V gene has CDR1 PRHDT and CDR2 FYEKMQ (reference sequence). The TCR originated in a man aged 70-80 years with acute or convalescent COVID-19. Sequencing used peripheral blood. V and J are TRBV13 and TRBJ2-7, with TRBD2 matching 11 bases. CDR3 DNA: TGTGCCAGCAGCTTAGGGGAGGTAGCGGGGGGGCGCGCCTACGAGCAGTACTTC. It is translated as CASSLGEVAGGRAYEQYF.